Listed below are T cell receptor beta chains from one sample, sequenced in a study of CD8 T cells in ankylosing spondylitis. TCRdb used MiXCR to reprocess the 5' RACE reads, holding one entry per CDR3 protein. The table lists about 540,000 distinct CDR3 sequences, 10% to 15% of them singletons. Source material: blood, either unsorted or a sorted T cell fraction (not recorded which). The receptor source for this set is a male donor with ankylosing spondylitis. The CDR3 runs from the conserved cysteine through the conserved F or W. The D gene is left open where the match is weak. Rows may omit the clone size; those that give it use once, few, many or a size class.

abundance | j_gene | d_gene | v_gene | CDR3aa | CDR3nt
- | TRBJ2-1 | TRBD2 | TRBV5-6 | CASGASGTSDPSYNEQFF | TGTGCCAGCGGGGCCTCCGGGACTAGCGACCCTTCCTACAATGAGCAGTTCTTC
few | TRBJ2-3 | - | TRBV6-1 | CASSEEDGGMQYF | TGTGCCAGCAGTGAAGAGGACGGGGGTATGCAGTATTTT
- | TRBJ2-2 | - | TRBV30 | CAWSISVGELFF | TGTGCCTGGAGTATATCGGTCGGGGAGCTGTTTTTT
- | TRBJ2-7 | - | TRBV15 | CATSSPWSYEQYF | TGTGCCACCAGCAGTCCTTGGTCCTACGAGCAGTACTTC
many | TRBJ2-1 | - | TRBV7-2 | CASRGSSYNEQFF | TGTGCCAGCAGGGGGAGCTCCTACAATGAGCAGTTCTTC
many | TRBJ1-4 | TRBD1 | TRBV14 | CASSRLTGGNEKLFF | TGTGCCAGCAGCCGATTGACAGGGGGTAATGAAAAACTGTTTTTT
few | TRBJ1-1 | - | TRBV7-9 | CASSLGGYMNTEAFF | TGTGCCAGCAGCTTAGGGGGATACATGAACACTGAAGCTTTCTTT
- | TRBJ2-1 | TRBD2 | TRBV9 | CASSAGIGLAESAEQFF | TGTGCCAGCAGCGCTGGGATTGGACTAGCGGAGTCCGCCGAGCAGTTCTTC
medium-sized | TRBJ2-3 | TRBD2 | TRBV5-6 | CASSLWTSGKSTDTQYF | TGTGCCAGCAGCTTGTGGACTAGCGGAAAGTCTACAGATACGCAGTATTTT
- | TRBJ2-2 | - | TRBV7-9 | CASSLGSLGTGELFF | TGTGCCAGCAGCTTAGGCTCTCTGGGCACCGGGGAGCTGTTTTTT
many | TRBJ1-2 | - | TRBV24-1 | CATSGEGRGYTF | TGTGCCACCAGTGGTGAAGGCCGAGGCTACACCTTC
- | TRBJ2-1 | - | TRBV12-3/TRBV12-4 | CASSLMRGEQFF | TGTGCCAGCAGTTTAATGAGGGGTGAGCAGTTCTTC
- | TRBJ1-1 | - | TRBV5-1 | CATGGVGKTEAFF | TGCGCCACCGGGGGGGTTGGGAAAACTGAAGCTTTCTTT